This T cell receptor beta chain comes out of a study of beta chain features in type 1 diabetes. Study outcomes and limitations: Although PCR might favor shorter templates, it would do so equally in patients and controls. Patients with type 1 diabetes carried fewer insertions and had more deletions at their VDJ junctions. All four CD4+ subsets from Type 1 diabetes patients carried moderately but significantly shorter TCRB CDR3s.

CD4+ naive, central memory, regulatory and stem cell-like memory cells were sorted via CD45RO/CCR7/CD25/CD127/CD95/CD27. Germline V gene sequence: CDR1 SQVTM, CDR2 ANQGSEA. This CDR3 is 13 amino acids long. With 4 bases removed from V and 1 base from J, the gap between germline ends came to 10 bases. In the case of this clone: The antigen remains undetermined.

Every isolated RNA sample was fully reverse transcribed, so sequencing captured expressed TCRB transcripts. The repertoire was sequenced with immunoSEQ multiplex PCR; TCRdb's copy has only in-frame clones and lacks some. The table records hundreds of thousands of clones, around 15% of them present only once. V usage is TRBV29-1 and J usage is TRBJ1-1; D is perhaps TRBD1 (6 bases). Material: naive CD4+ T cells from blood. The receptor was isolated from a young man with type 1 diabetes. The CDR3 spells CSVGRGQNTEAFF. The CDR3, as DNA: TGCAGCGTTGGTCGGGGACAGAACACTGAAGCTTTCTTT.